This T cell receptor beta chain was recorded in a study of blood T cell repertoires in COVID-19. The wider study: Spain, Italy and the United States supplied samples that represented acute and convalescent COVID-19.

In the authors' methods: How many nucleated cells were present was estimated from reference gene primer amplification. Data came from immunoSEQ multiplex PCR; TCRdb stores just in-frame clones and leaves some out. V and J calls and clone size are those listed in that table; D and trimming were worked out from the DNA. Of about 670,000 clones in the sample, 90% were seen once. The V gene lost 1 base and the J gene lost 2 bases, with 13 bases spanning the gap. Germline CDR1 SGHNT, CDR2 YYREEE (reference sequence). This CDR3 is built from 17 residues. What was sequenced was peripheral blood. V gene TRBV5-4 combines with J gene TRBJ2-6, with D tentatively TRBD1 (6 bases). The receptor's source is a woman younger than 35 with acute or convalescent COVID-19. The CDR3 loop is CASSLRAGVAGANVLTF. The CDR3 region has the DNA TGTGCCAGCAGCTTGAGGGCAGGGGTAGCTGGGGCCAACGTCCTGACTTTC. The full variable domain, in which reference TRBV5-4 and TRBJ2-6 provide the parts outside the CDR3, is ETGVTQSPTHLIKTRGQQVTLRCSSQSGHNTVSWYQQALGQGPQFIFQYYREEENGRGNFPPRFSGLQFPNYSSELNVNALELDDSALYLCASSLRAGVAGANVLTFGAGSRLTVL.